Below are 20 T cell receptor beta chains sequenced from a single sample in a study of blood T cell repertoires in COVID-19 (dated by TCRdb to about 2020). Library preparation used the immunoSEQ multiplex PCR assay. Entries here come from immuneACCESS through TCRdb and include only in-frame sequences with V and J called. Some clones fail to appear in such tables; in the studies checked, an unresolved V gene covers under half of the shortfall, and the cause of the remainder is unknown. Here the sample has 400,000 to 500,000 clones; roughly 84% occur a single time. The top ten constitute approximately 1.5% of the sample. Sample: PBMCs or T cells enriched from blood (not recorded which). These receptors all come from a woman between 18 and 29 years old who had been exposed to COVID-19.

CDR3 protein: CSASGFPGTSGMEETQYF. In nucleotides, the CDR3 is TGCAGTGCTAGTGGGTTCCCGGGGACTAGCGGAATGGAAGAGACCCAGTACTTC. This chain uses TRBV20-1 with TRBJ2-5; 11 bases fit TRBD2. Losses at the gene ends were 3 bases for V and 3 bases for J; bases not matched to a gene: 15. The CDR3 consists of 18 residues. CDR1 and CDR2 from the germline V gene are DFQATT and SNEGSKA (reference sequence).

The chain recombines TRBV28 with TRBJ2-1; possible D gene TRBD1, 5 bases. The CDR3 contains 13 residues. V was cut by 1 base and J by 9 bases, with 10 bases left in between. Germline assignment: CDR1 MDHEN and CDR2 SYDVKM. CDR3 sequence: CASSLSRVGEQFF. CDR3 sequence (DNA): TGTGCCAGCAGTTTATCCAGGGTCGGTGAGCAGTTCTTC.

The J gene is TRBJ1-2, the V gene TRBV6-5; a possible D gene is TRBD1 (6 bases). CDR3 length: 14 residues. Trimming stripped 5 bases from V and 0 bases from J, with 10 bases between. Germline loops: CDR1 MNHEY, CDR2 SVGAGI. CDR3 residues: CASSRQDSNYGYTF. The CDR3 region has the DNA TGTGCCAGCAGTCGACAGGACTCTAACTATGGCTACACCTTC.

CDR3 region: CASSLRQGTYNEQFF. Written as DNA, the CDR3 is TGCGCCAGCAGCTTGAGGCAGGGGACCTACAATGAGCAGTTCTTC. The chain combines TRBV5-1 with TRBJ2-1; D is possibly TRBD1 (6 bases). The CDR3 sequence is 15 residues long. Germline V gene lookup returns CDR1 SGHRS and CDR2 YFSETQ. V lost 1 base and J lost 2, with 10 bases in between.

The sample holds a few counts of this clone. The chain has TRBV27 and TRBJ2-7; 9 bases agree with TRBD1. CDR1 is MNHEY, CDR2 SMNVEV, per germline (reference sequence). Trimming at V came to 4 bases and at J to 3 bases, leaving 10 bases not matched to a gene. The CDR3 sequence is 16 residues long. The CDR3 protein is CASSYRRPGQGYEQYF. The CDR3 DNA is TGTGCCAGCAGTTACCGACGACCGGGACAGGGCTACGAGCAGTACTTC.

The J gene is TRBJ2-3, the V gene TRBV5-6; no clear D gene. CDR1 and CDR2 (germline): SGHDT, YYEEEE. The CDR3 has 14 amino acids. V lost 4 bases to trimming and J lost 7 bases, with 16 bases between them. The CDR3 protein is CASSPEGDPHTQYF. The CDR3 DNA follows: TGTGCCAGCAGCCCTGAAGGAGACCCTCATACGCAGTATTTT.

J is TRBJ2-4 and V is TRBV7-2, with 16 bases that match TRBD2. Germline trimming cut 5 bases from V and 6 bases from J; bases unmatched to any gene: 7. Germline V gene data show CDR1 as SGHTA and CDR2 as FQGNSA. The CDR3 sequence is 17 residues long. In DNA, the CDR3 is TGTGCCAGCAGCGCGGGACTAGCGGGGGGGCCTGTAAACATTCAGTACTTC. Translated: CASSAGLAGGPVNIQYF.

The chain uses TRBV13 and TRBJ1-1, with 10 bases identical to TRBD1. The CDR3 has 16 residues. The ends lost 3 bases at V and 1 base at J; junction bases unmatched: 5. Germline CDR1 PRHDT, CDR2 FYEKMQ (reference sequence). The DNA of the CDR3 is TGTGCCAGCAGCTTCGGCCGGGACAGGGGGAACACTGAAGCTTTCTTT. Residues: CASSFGRDRGNTEAFF.

The chain joins TRBV5-3 to TRBJ1-1, with D hard to call. TRBV5-3 is known as an ORF, though its function is uncertain. V lost 0 bases and J 1 base, leaving 10 bases between the germline ends. This CDR3 contains 15 residues. CDR3 nucleotides: TGTGCCAGAAGCTTGGAGTCAGTTAAGAACACTGAAGCTTTCTTT. The encoded protein is CARSLESVKNTEAFF.

This sequence joins TRBV6-4 and TRBJ2-1; 11 positions match TRBD2. Per germline, CDR1 MRHNA and CDR2 SNTAGT. V shed 4 bases and J 4 bases; nucleotides not matched to a gene: 3. There are 15 residues in the CDR3. CDR3 loop: CASSATSGDYNEQFF. The CDR3 DNA is TGTGCCAGCAGTGCGACTAGCGGGGATTACAATGAGCAGTTCTTC.

J is TRBJ1-1 and V is TRBV5-6, with 8 bases aligning to TRBD1. Germline V lookup: CDR1 SGHDT, CDR2 YYEEEE. The CDR3 runs 15 residues. J was trimmed by 1 base and V by 0 bases; bases with no gene match: 2. The CDR3 region is CASSLGDRTNTEAFF. The CDR3, as DNA: TGTGCCAGCAGCTTGGGGGACAGGACGAACACTGAAGCTTTCTTT.

The chain combines TRBV28 with TRBJ2-7, with TRBD2 matching 12 bases. The CDR3 length is 19 residues. Looked up from germline, CDR1 is MDHEN and CDR2 is SYDVKM. Trimming took 3 bases from V and 2 from J; bases not matched to a gene: 14. Written as DNA, the CDR3 is TGTGCCAGCAGTTTTAGGGTCCTAGCGGGAGGGTCGATTCCCTACGAGCAGTACTTC. This codes for CASSFRVLAGGSIPYEQYF.

To note about this clone: The sample has other DNA sequences that encode this CDR3 too. The DNA for the CDR3 is TGCGCCAGCAGCTTACAGATGAACACTGAAGCTTTCTTT. This gives the protein CASSLQMNTEAFF. J is TRBJ1-1 and V is TRBV5-1; D call uncertain. CDR1 SGHRS and CDR2 YFSETQ come from the germline V gene. V was cut by 2 bases and J by 0 bases, with 5 bases left in between. This CDR3 has 13 amino acids.

The chain recombines TRBV7-9 with TRBJ2-6; 7 bases match TRBD1. The V gene's germline CDR1 is SEHNR and CDR2 FQNEAQ (reference sequence). This CDR3 contains 17 residues. Losses at the gene ends were 1 base for V and 1 base for J; bases not matched to a gene: 4. In DNA, the CDR3 is TGTGCCAGCAGCTTAGGGACAGGCCTATCTGGGGCCAACGTCCTGACTTTC. This gives the protein CASSLGTGLSGANVLTF.

In the case of this clone: Within the sample, other DNA sequences also encode this same CDR3. This chain connects TRBV28 to TRBJ1-5, with D unresolved. Between the trimmed V and J ends, which lost 1 base and 5 bases, there was a span of 6 bases. CDR1 and CDR2 from the germline V gene are MDHEN and SYDVKM. This CDR3 has 13 residues. CDR3 bases: TGTGCCAGCAGTTTATTTGGCCATCAGCCCCAGCATTTT. Translated: CASSLFGHQPQHF.

V and J are TRBV6-4 and TRBJ1-1; the match to TRBD1 covers 8 bases. With V trimmed by 5 bases and J by 3 bases, 5 bases remained unmatched. From germline, CDR1 is MRHNA and CDR2 SNTAGT. This CDR3 is built from 14 residues. CDR3 sequence reads: CASSRQGMDTEAFF. The CDR3 bases are TGTGCCAGCAGTCGACAGGGGATGGACACTGAAGCTTTCTTT.

V is TRBV27 and J is TRBJ2-1; the D gene is possibly TRBD2 (6 bases). The CDR3 contains 15 residues. CDR1 is MNHEY and CDR2 is SMNVEV in the germline V gene (reference sequence). V gave up 7 bases and J gave up 2 bases, with 15 bases separating them. CDR3 in amino acids: CASTQRWGAYNEQFF. CDR3 DNA sequence: TGTGCCAGCACCCAGAGGTGGGGGGCCTACAATGAGCAGTTCTTC.

In DNA, the CDR3 is TGTGCCAGCAGCCTGACAGGAGCCTATCAGCCCCAGCATTTT. It specifies CASSLTGAYQPQHF. The genes are TRBV27 and TRBJ1-5; perhaps TRBD1 as D (6 bases). The germline V gene encodes CDR1 MNHEY and CDR2 SMNVEV (reference sequence). CDR3 length: 14 amino acids. V was pared by 6 bases and J by 5 bases, with 14 bases between.

The chain links TRBV5-1 to TRBJ2-7, with 9 bases lining up with TRBD2. CDR3 length equals 14 residues. V was pared by 1 base and J by 4 bases, with 3 bases of the junction left unmatched. CDR1 and CDR2 from the germline V gene are SGHRS and YFSETQ. In DNA, the CDR3 is TGCGCCAGCAGCTTGAACCTAGCGGGGTACGAGCAGTACTTC. It is translated as CASSLNLAGYEQYF. Complete variable domain (other parts from reference TRBV5-1 and TRBJ2-7): KAGVTQTPRYLIKTRGQQVTLSCSPISGHRSVSWYQQTPGQGLQFLFEYFSETQRNKGNFPGRFSGRQFSNSRSEMNVSTLELGDSALYLCASSLNLAGYEQYFGPGTRLTVT.

This sequence joins TRBV7-2 and TRBJ2-7; D is uncertain. Trimming stripped 1 base from V and 3 bases from J, with 10 bases between. This CDR3 has 14 residues. Germline loops: CDR1 SGHTA, CDR2 FQGNSA. The CDR3 DNA is TGTGCCAGCAGCTTAGTAACAGTCGACTACGAGCAGTACTTC. This gives the protein CASSLVTVDYEQYF. The variable domain in full, completed from reference TRBV7-2 and TRBJ2-7, reads GAGVSQSPSNKVTEKGKDVELRCDPISGHTALYWYRQSLGQGLEFLIYFQGNSAPDKSGLPSDRFSAERTGGSVSTLTIQRTQQEDSAVYLCASSLVTVDYEQYFGPGTRLTVT.